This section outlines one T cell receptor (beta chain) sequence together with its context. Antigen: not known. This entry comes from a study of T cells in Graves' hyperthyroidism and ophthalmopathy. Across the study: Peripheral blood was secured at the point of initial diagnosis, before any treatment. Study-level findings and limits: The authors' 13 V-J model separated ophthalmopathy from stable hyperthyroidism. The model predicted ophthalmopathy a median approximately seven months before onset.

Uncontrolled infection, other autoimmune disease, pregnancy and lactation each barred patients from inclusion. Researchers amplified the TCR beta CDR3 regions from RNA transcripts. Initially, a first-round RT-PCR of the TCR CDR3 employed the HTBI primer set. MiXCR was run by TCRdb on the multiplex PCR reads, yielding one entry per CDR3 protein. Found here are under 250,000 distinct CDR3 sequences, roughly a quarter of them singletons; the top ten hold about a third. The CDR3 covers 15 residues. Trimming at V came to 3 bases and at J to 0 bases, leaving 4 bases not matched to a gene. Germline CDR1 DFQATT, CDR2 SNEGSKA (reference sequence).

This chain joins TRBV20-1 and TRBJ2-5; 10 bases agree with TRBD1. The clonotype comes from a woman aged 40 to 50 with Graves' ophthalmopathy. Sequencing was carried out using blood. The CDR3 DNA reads TGCAGTGCTAGCGTGGACAGGGGGTACCAAGAGACCCAGTACTTC. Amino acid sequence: CSASVDRGYQETQYF.